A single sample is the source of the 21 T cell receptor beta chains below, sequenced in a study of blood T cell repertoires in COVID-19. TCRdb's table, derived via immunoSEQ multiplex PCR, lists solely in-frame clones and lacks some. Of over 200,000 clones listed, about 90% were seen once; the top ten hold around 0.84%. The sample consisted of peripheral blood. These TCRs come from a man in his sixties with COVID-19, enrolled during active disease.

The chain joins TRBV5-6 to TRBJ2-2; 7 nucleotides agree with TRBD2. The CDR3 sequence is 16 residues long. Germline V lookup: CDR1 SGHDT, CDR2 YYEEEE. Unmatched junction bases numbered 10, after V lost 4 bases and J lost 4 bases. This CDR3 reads CASSRGLVTLTGELFF. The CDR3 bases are TGTGCCAGCAGCCGTGGACTAGTGACGCTCACCGGGGAGCTGTTTTTT.

The CDR3 sequence: CASGGWALSNQPQHF. In DNA, the CDR3 is TGTGCCAGTGGGGGGTGGGCGCTTTCTAATCAGCCCCAGCATTTT. The chain links TRBV19 to TRBJ1-5; tentative D call: TRBD1 (5 bases). The germline gives CDR1 LNHDA, CDR2 SQIVND (reference sequence). The CDR3 extends over 15 amino acids. The V gene lost 8 bases and the J gene lost 4 bases, with 18 bases spanning the gap. The full variable domain, completed using reference TRBV19 and TRBJ1-5, is DGGITQSPKYLFRKEGQNVTLSCEQNLNHDAMYWYRQDPGQGLRLIYYSQIVNDFQKGDIAEGYSVSREKKESFPLTVTSAQKNPTAFYLCASGGWALSNQPQHFGDGTRLSIL.

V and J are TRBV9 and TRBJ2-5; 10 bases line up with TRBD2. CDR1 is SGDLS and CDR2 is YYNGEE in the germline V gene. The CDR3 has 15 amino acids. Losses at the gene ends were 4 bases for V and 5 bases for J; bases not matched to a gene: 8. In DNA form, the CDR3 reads TGTGCCAGCAGCCGTAGCGGGAGGAGCCGGGAGACCCAGTACTTC. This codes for CASSRSGRSRETQYF.

CDR3 sequence (DNA): TGCGCCAGCAGCCAAGCCCCCACCACCGGCTATGGCTACACCTTC. Its protein product is CASSQAPTTGYGYTF. J is TRBJ1-2 and V is TRBV4-1; D gene ambiguous. The CDR3 has 15 residues. Germline loops: CDR1 MGHRA, CDR2 YSYEKL. V lost 1 base and J 4 bases, leaving 13 bases between the germline ends.

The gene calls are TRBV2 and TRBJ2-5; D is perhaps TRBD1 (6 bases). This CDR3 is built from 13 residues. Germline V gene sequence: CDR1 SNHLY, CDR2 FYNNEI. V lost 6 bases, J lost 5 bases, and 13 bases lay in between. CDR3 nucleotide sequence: TGTGCCAGCAGGGCTGGGGGCGGGGAGACCCAGTACTTC. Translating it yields CASRAGGGETQYF.

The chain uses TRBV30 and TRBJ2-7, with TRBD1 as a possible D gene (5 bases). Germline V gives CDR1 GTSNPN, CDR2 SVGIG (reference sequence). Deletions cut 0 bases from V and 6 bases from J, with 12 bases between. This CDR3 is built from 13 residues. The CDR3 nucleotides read TGTGCCTGGAGTGTAGGTCAGGGCGGCGAGCAGTACTTC. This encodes CAWSVGQGGEQYF.

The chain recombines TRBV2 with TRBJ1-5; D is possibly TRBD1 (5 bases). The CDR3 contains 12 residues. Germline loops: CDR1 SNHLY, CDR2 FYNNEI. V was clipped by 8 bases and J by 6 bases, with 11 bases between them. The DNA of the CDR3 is TGTGCCAGCCAAACCGGGGGTCAGCCCCAGCATTTT. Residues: CASQTGGQPQHF.

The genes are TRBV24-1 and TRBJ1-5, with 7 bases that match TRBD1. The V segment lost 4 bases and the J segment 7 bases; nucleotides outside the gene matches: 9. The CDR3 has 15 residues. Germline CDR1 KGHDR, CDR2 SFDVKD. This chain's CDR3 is CATSDARQGGQPQHF. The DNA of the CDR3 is TGTGCCACCAGTGACGCGCGACAGGGCGGCCAGCCCCAGCATTTT.

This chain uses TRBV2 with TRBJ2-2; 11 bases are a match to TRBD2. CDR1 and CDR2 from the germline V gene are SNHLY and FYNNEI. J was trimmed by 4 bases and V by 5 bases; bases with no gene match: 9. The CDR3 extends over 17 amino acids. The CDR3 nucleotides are TGTGCCAGCAGTACTAGCGGGAGCCTATTAAGCACCGGGGAGCTGTTTTTT. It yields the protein CASSTSGSLLSTGELFF.

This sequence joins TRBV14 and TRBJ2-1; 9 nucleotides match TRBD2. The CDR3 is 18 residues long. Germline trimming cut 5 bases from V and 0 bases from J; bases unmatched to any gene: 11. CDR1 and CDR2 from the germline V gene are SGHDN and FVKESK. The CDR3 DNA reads TGTGCCAGCAGCGGGTATATAGCGGGGGATAGCTCCTACAATGAGCAGTTCTTC. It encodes CASSGYIAGDSSYNEQFF.

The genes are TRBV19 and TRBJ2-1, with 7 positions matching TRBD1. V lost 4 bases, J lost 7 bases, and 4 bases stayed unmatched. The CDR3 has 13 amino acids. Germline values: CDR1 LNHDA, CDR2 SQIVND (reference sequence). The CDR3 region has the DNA TGTGCCAGTAGTAGTCAGGGGGATAATGAGCAGTTCTTC. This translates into CASSSQGDNEQFF.

The CDR3 reads CATSHGGESTHTEAFF. Here the CDR3 DNA reads TGTGCCACCTCCCATGGGGGGGAGTCGACACACACTGAAGCTTTCTTT. The chain combines TRBV19 with TRBJ1-1, with a possible D match to TRBD1 (5 bases). Germline V gives CDR1 LNHDA, CDR2 SQIVND (reference sequence). V lost 10 bases, J lost 3 bases, and 24 bases lay in between. The CDR3 is 16 residues long.

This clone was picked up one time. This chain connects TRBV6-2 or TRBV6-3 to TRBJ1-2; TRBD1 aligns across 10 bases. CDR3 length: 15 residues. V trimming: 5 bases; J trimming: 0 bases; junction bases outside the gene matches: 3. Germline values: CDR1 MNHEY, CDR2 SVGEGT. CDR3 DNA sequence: TGTGCCAGCAGTCGACAGGGGGCGGCTAACTATGGCTACACCTTC. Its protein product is CASSRQGAANYGYTF.

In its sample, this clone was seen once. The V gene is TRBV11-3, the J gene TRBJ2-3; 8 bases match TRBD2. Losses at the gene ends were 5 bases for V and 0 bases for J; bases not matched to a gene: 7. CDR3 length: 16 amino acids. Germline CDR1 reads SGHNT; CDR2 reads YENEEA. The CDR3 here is CASSHSGGVSTDTQYF. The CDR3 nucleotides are TGTGCCAGCAGCCATTCGGGGGGGGTTAGCACAGATACGCAGTATTTT.

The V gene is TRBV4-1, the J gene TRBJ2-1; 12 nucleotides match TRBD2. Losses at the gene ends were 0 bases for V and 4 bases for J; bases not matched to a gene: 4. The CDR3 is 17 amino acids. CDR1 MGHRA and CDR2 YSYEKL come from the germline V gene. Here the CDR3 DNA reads TGCGCCAGCAGCCAAGAACTAGCGGGAGGAAAGTACAATGAGCAGTTCTTC. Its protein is CASSQELAGGKYNEQFF.

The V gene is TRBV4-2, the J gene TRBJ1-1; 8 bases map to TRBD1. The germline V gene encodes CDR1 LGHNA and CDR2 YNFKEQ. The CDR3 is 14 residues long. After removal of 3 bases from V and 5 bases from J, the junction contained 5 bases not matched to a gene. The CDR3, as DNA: TGTGCCAGCAGCCATTCCAGGGGGCAGACTGAAGCTTTCTTT. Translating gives CASSHSRGQTEAFF.

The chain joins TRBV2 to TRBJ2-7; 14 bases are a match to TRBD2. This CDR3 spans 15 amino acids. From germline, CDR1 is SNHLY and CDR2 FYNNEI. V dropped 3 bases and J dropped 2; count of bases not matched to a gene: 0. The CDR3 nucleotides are TGTGCCAGCAGTGAGACTAGCGGGAGGGCCTACGAGCAGTACTTC. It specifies CASSETSGRAYEQYF.

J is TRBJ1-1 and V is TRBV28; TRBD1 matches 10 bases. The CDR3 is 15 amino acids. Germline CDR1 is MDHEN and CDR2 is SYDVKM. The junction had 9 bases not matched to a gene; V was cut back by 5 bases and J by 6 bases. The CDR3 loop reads CASSEAGQGSPEAFF. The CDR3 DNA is TGTGCCAGCAGTGAGGCGGGACAGGGGAGCCCTGAAGCTTTCTTT.

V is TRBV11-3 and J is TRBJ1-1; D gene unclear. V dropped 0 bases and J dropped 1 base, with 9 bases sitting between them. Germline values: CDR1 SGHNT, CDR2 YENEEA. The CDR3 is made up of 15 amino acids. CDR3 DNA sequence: TGTGCCAGCAGCTTAGATAACAGAAAGAACACTGAAGCTTTCTTT. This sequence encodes CASSLDNRKNTEAFF.

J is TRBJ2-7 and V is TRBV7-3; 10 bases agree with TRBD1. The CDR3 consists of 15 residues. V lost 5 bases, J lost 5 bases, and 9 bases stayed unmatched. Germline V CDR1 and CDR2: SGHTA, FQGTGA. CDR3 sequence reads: CASSDWGTGANEQYF. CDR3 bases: TGTGCCAGCAGCGACTGGGGGACAGGGGCCAACGAGCAGTACTTC.

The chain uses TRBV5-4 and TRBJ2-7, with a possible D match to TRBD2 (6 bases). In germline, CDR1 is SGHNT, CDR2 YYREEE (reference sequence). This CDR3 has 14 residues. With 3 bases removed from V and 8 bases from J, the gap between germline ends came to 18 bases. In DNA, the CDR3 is TGTGCCAGCAGCTGGGGTGGGGACTGGGTGAAGCAGTACTTC. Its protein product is CASSWGGDWVKQYF.